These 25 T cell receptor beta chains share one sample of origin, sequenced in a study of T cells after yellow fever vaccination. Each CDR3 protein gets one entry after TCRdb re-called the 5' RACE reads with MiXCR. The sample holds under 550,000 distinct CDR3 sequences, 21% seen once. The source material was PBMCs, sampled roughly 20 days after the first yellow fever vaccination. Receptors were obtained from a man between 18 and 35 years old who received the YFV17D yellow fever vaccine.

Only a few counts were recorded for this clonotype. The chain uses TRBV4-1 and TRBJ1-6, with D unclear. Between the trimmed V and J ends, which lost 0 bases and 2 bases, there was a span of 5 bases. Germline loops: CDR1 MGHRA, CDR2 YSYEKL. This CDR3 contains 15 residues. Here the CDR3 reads CASSQDGPYNSPLHF. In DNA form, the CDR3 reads TGCGCCAGCAGCCAAGACGGCCCCTATAATTCACCCCTCCACTTT.

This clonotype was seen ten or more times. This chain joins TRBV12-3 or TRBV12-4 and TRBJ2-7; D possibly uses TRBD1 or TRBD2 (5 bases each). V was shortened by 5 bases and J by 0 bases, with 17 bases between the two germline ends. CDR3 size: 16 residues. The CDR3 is CASSPHSSGASYEQYF. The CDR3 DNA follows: TGTGCCAGCAGTCCCCACTCGTCCGGGGCCTCCTACGAGCAGTACTTC.

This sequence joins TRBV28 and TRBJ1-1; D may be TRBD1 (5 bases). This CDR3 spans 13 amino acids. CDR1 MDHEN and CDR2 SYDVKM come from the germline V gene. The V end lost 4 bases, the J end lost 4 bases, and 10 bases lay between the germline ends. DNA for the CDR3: TGTGCCAGCAGTTACAGGACGGGCACTGAAGCTTTCTTT. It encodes CASSYRTGTEAFF.

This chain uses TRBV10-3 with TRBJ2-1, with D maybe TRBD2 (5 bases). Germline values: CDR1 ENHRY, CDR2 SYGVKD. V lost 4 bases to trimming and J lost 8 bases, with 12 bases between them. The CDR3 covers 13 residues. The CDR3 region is CAISGAPGDEQFF. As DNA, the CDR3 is TGTGCCATCAGTGGGGCCCCCGGGGATGAGCAGTTCTTC.

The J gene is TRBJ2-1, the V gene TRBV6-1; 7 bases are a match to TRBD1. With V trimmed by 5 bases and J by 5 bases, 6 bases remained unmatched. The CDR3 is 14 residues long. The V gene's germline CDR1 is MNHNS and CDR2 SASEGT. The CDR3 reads CASSPGQLNNEQFF. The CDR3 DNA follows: TGTGCCAGCAGTCCGGGACAGCTAAACAATGAGCAGTTCTTC.

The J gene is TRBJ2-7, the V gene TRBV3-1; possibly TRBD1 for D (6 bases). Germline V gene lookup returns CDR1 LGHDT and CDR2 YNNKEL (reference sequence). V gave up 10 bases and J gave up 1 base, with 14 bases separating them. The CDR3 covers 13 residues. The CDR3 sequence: CATSLQGSYEQYF. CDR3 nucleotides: TGTGCCACCTCTTTACAGGGTTCCTACGAGCAGTACTTC.

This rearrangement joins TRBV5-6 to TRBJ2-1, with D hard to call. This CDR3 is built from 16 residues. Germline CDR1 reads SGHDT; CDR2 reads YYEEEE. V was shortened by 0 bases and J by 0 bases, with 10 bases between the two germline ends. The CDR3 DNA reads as TGTGCCAGCAGCTTGGAGGCTGTAAGCTCCTACAATGAGCAGTTCTTC. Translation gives CASSLEAVSSYNEQFF.

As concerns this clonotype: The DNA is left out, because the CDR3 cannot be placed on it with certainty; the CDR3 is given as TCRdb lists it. The CDR3 region is CASSLSLRFGALSYEQYF. The rearrangement links TRBV7-8 to TRBJ2-7; the tabulated D call, TRBD2, remains unverified against the DNA. The germline V gene has CDR1 SGHVS and CDR2 FQNEAQ. Inclusive of both ends, the CDR3 amounts to 18 amino acids.

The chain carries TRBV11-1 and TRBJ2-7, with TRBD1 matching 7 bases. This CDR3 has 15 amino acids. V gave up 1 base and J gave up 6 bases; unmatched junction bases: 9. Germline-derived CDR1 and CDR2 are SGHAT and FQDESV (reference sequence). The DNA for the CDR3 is TGTGCCAGCAGCTTAGGGGCTACAGGGGTTGTCGAGCAGTACGTC. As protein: CASSLGATGVVEQYV.

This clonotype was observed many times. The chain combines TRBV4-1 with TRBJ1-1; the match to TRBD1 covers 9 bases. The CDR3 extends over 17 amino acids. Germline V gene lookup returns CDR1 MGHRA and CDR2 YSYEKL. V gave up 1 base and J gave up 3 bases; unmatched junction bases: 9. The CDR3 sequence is CASSQVTIGTGYTEAFF. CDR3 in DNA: TGCGCCAGCAGCCAAGTAACTATAGGGACAGGGTACACTGAAGCTTTCTTT.

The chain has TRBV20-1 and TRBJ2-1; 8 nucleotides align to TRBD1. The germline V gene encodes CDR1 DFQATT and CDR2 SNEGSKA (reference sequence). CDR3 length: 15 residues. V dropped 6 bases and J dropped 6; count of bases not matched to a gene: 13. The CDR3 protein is CSATPLGQVSNEQFF. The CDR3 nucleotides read TGCAGTGCGACTCCTTTGGGACAGGTGTCCAATGAGCAGTTCTTC.

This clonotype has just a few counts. CDR3: CASSYSGRWREKLFF. CDR3 sequence (DNA): TGTGCCAGCAGTTACTCCGGGAGATGGAGAGAAAAACTGTTTTTT. This rearrangement joins TRBV6-2 or TRBV6-3 to TRBJ1-4; no clear D. Germline-derived CDR1 and CDR2 are MNHEY and SVGEGT. V was cut by 0 bases and J by 8 bases, with 13 bases left in between. The length of the CDR3 is 15 residues.

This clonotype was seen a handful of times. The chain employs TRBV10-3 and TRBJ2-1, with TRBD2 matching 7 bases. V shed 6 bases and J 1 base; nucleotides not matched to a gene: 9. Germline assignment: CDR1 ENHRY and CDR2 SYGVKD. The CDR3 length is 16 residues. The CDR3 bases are TGTGCCATCAGGGCCCGGGGGGACCTATCCTACAATGAGCAGTTCTTC. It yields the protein CAIRARGDLSYNEQFF.

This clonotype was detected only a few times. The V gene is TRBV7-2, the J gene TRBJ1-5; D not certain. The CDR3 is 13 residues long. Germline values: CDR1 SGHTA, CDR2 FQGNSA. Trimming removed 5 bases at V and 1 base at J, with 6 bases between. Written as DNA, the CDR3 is TGTGCCAGCAGCGTCTACAGCAATCAGCCCCAGCATTTT. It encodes CASSVYSNQPQHF.

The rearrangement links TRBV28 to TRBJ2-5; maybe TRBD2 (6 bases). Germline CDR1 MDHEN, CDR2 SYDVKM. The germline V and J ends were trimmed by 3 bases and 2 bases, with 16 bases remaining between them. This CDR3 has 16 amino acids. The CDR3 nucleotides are TGTGCCAGCAGTTTCCTCGGGAGTAAATTTCAAGAGACCCAGTACTTC. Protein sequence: CASSFLGSKFQETQYF. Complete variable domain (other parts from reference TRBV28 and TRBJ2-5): DVKVTQSSRYLVKRTGEKVFLECVQDMDHENMFWYRQDPGLGLRLIYFSYDVKMKEKGDIPEGYSVSREKKERFSLILESASTNQTSMYLCASSFLGSKFQETQYFGPGTRLLVL.

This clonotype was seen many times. CDR3 residues: CASSLQGETQYF. The CDR3 nucleotides read TGTGCCAGCAGCTTACAGGGAGAGACCCAGTACTTC. This chain uses TRBV7-6 with TRBJ2-5; D perhaps matches TRBD1 (5 bases). Trimming took off 2 bases at V and 4 bases at J, with 5 bases between the two ends. Germline lookup yields CDR1 SGHVS and CDR2 FNYEAQ. The CDR3 spans 12 residues.

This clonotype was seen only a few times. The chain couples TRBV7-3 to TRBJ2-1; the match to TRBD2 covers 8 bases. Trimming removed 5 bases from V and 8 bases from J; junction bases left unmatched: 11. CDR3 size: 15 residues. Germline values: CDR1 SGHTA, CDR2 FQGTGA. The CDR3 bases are TGTGCCAGCAGCCCGGGGGGGCCTTGGAGCGATGAGCAGTTCTTC. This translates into CASSPGGPWSDEQFF.

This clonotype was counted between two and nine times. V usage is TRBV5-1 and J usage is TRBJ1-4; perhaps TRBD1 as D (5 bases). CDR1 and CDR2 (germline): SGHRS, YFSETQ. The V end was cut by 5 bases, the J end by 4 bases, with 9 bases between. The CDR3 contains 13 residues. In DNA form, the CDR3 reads TGCGCCAGCAGAAGACAGATTAATGAAAAACTGTTTTTT. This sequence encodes CASRRQINEKLFF.

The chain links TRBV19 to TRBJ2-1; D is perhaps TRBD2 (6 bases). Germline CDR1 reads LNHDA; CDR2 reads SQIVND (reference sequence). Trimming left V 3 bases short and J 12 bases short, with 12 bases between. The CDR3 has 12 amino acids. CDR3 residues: CASSIAGQRQFF. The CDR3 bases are TGTGCCAGTAGTATTGCGGGGCAGCGGCAGTTCTTC.

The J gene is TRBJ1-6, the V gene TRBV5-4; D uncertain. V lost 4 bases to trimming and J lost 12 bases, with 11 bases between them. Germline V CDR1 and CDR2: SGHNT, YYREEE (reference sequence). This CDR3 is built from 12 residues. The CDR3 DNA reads TGTGCCAGCAGCGCCGGCCTTCGACCCCTCCACTTT. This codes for CASSAGLRPLHF.

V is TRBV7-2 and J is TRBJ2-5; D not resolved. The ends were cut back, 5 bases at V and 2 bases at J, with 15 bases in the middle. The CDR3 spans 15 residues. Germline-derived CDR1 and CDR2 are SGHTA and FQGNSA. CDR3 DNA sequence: TGTGCCAGCAGCCTCCTGGGTAGGATTCAAGAGACCCAGTACTTC. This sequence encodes CASSLLGRIQETQYF.

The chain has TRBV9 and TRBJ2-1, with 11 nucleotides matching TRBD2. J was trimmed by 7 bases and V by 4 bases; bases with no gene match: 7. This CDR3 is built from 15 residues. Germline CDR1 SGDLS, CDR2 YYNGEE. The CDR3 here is CASSPRLAGRNEQFF. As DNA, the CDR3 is TGTGCCAGCAGCCCGCGACTAGCGGGGCGTAATGAGCAGTTCTTC. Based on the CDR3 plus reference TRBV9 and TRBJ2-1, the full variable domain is DSGVTQTPKHLITATGQRVTLRCSPRSGDLSVYWYQQSLDQGLQFLIQYYNGEERAKGNILERFSAQQFPDLHSELNLSSLELGDSALYFCASSPRLAGRNEQFFGPGTRLTVL.

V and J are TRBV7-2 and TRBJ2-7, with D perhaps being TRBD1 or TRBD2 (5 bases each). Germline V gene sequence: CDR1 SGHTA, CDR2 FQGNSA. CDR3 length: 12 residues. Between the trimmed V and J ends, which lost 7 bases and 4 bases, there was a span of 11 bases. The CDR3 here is CASTVEGYEQYF. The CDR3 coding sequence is TGTGCCAGCACCGTCGAGGGGTACGAGCAGTACTTC.

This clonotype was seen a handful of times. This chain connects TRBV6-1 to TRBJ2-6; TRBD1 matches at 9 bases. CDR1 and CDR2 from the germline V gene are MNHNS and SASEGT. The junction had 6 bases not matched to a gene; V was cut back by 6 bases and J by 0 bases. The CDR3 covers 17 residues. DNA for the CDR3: TGTGCCAGCAGAGGTGGACAGGGGCCCTCTGGGGCCAACGTCCTGACTTTC. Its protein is CASRGGQGPSGANVLTF.

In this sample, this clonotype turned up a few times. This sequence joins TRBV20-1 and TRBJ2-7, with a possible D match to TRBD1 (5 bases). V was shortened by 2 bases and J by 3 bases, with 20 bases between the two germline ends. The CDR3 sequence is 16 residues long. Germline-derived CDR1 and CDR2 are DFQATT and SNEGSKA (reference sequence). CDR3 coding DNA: TGCAGTGCTAGAACGCAGGGTGGAAGTAGATACTACGAGCAGTACTTC. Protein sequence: CSARTQGGSRYYEQYF.